These 26 T cell receptor beta chains came from one sample sequenced in a study of cytomegalovirus exposure and HLA in healthy donors. Primers for the PCR totalled 60 Vbeta and 13 Jbeta. Measured with immunoSEQ multiplex PCR; TCRdb has only the in-frame clones, and not every one. Here the sample spans approximately 170,000 clones, approximately 80% being singletons. Sequencing used PBMCs. These receptor sequences come from a woman between 40 and 55 years old in good health and CMV-seropositive.

The chain joins TRBV28 to TRBJ1-5; D is undetermined. Between the trimmed V and J ends, which lost 1 base and 6 bases, there was a span of 10 bases. This CDR3 spans 14 amino acids. Germline values: CDR1 MDHEN, CDR2 SYDVKM. The CDR3 is CASSLSSGGQPQHF. The CDR3 coding sequence is TGTGCCAGCAGTTTATCTTCGGGAGGTCAGCCCCAGCATTTT.

This clone was found a few times. The V gene is TRBV11-2, the J gene TRBJ1-3, with TRBD1 as a possible D gene (6 bases). This CDR3 contains 14 residues. Trimming pared 3 bases from V and 6 bases from J, leaving 12 bases between. Looked up from germline, CDR1 is SGHAT and CDR2 is FQNNGV. The DNA of the CDR3 is TGTGCCAGCAGCTTCAGCCAGGGACAAAACACCATATATTTT. Its protein product is CASSFSQGQNTIYF.

This chain's CDR3 is CASSISCSIYYEQYF. The CDR3 DNA reads TGTGCCAGCAGCATTTCATGCTCCATCTACTACGAGCAGTACTTC. The chain links TRBV21-1 to TRBJ2-7; the table assigns TRBD2, which was not confirmed against the DNA. TRBV21-1 is deemed a pseudogene. CDR3 length equals 15 residues.

The chain combines TRBV7-9 with TRBJ2-3; TRBD2 matches 9 bases. Trimming at V came to 2 bases and at J to 3 bases, leaving 6 bases not matched to a gene. The CDR3 has 16 amino acids. CDR1 and CDR2 (germline): SEHNR, FQNEAQ (reference sequence). The CDR3 here is CASSLSLAGKTDTQYF. The CDR3 nucleotides are TGTGCCAGCAGCTTATCCCTAGCGGGGAAAACAGATACGCAGTATTTT.

The V gene is TRBV4-3, the J gene TRBJ2-1, with D unclear. V was shortened by 0 bases and J by 3 bases, with 12 bases between the two germline ends. The CDR3 contains 16 residues. Germline CDR1 reads LGHNA; CDR2 reads YSLEER. The CDR3 here is CASSQDVSFNYNEQFF. CDR3 nucleotide sequence: TGCGCCAGCAGCCAAGATGTTAGCTTCAACTACAATGAGCAGTTCTTC.

The J gene is TRBJ2-5, the V gene TRBV2; TRBD2 might be the D (7 bases). Germline V gene lookup returns CDR1 SNHLY and CDR2 FYNNEI. The CDR3 extends over 15 amino acids. Trimming removed 1 base from V and 11 bases from J, with 20 bases in between. Here the CDR3 DNA reads TGTGCCAGCAGTGAAGATCGGGCGGGGGCATGGGAGCAGTACTTC. Its translation: CASSEDRAGAWEQYF. The full variable domain, in which reference TRBV2 and TRBJ2-5 provide the parts outside the CDR3, is EPEVTQTPSHQVTQMGQEVILRCVPISNHLYFYWYRQILGQKVEFLVSFYNNEISEKSEIFDDQFSVERPDGSNFTLKIRSTKLEDSAMYFCASSEDRAGAWEQYFGPGTRLLVL.

This clone has a single count. The rearrangement joins TRBV5-1 to TRBJ2-5; 11 bases fit TRBD1. CDR3 length: 15 amino acids. The trim removed 4 bases at V and 5 bases at J, leaving 7 bases unmatched. Germline CDR1 is SGHRS and CDR2 is YFSETQ. This chain's CDR3 is CASSQTGTGGETQYF. The CDR3 nucleotides read TGCGCCAGCAGCCAAACCGGGACAGGGGGGGAGACCCAGTACTTC.

The rearrangement links TRBV11-2 to TRBJ2-7; 11 nucleotides match TRBD2. Trimming cost V 5 bases and J 1 base; bases outside gene matches: 4. The CDR3 totals 15 residues. The germline gives CDR1 SGHAT, CDR2 FQNNGV. The CDR3 loop reads CASSVSGGVSYEQYF. As DNA, the CDR3 is TGTGCCAGCAGCGTTAGCGGGGGGGTTTCCTACGAGCAGTACTTC.

The rearrangement uses TRBV5-6 and TRBJ2-1, with 9 nucleotides matching TRBD2. The germline CDR1 and CDR2 sequences are SGHDT and YYEEEE. The CDR3 sequence is 15 residues long. With 0 bases clipped from V and 4 bases from J, the junction kept 2 bases outside the gene matches. The CDR3 protein is CASSLGLAGYNEQFF. The CDR3 DNA follows: TGTGCCAGCAGCTTGGGGCTAGCGGGGTACAATGAGCAGTTCTTC. The variable domain in full, completed from reference TRBV5-6 and TRBJ2-1, reads DAGVTQSPTHLIKTRGQQVTLRCSPKSGHDTVSWYQQALGQGPQFIFQYYEEEERQRGNFPDRFSGHQFPNYSSELNVNALLLGDSALYLCASSLGLAGYNEQFFGPGTRLTVL.

The chain combines TRBV7-2 with TRBJ2-3; weak D call: TRBD2 (5 bases). CDR1 is SGHTA and CDR2 is FQGNSA in the germline V gene. CDR3 length: 13 amino acids. The V and J ends lost 5 bases and 5 bases respectively, with 11 bases between them. Here the CDR3 DNA reads TGTGCCAGCAGCCCAAAGAGCGGAGATACGCAGTATTTT. Translation gives CASSPKSGDTQYF.

The CDR3 reads CAWSVRSGADTQYF. As DNA, the CDR3 is TGTGCCTGGAGTGTTAGAAGCGGGGCAGATACGCAGTATTTT. The chain uses TRBV30 and TRBJ2-3; TRBD2 aligns across 7 bases. The CDR3 totals 14 residues. Germline V CDR1 and CDR2: GTSNPN, SVGIG (reference sequence). The V and J ends lost 0 bases and 4 bases, in that order; junction bases with no gene match: 4.

The chain links TRBV7-9 to TRBJ1-1, with no clear D. The CDR3 is 14 amino acids. V was shortened by 5 bases and J by 2 bases, with 12 bases between the two germline ends. From germline, CDR1 is SEHNR and CDR2 FQNEAQ (reference sequence). The DNA for the CDR3 is TGTGCCAGCAGCCCCTCCGCAGGTAACACTGAAGCTTTCTTT. This encodes CASSPSAGNTEAFF. The variable domain in full, with the rest retrieved from reference TRBV7-9 and TRBJ1-1, is DTGVSQNPRHKITKRGQNVTFRCDPISEHNRLYWYRQTLGQGPEFLTYFQNEAQLEKSRLLSDRFSAERPKGSFSTLEIQRTEQGDSAMYLCASSPSAGNTEAFFGQGTRLTVV.

This clone was picked up a small number of times. The genes are TRBV2 and TRBJ1-3; D remains ambiguous. The CDR3 contains 13 residues. Trimming removed 11 bases at V and 0 bases at J, with 11 bases between. CDR1 is SNHLY, CDR2 FYNNEI, per germline. CDR3 sequence reads: CAGSVDSGNTIYF. The DNA of the CDR3 is TGTGCCGGCTCAGTCGACTCTGGAAACACCATATATTTT.

This clone appeared once. This chain connects TRBV11-2 to TRBJ2-5; D call uncertain. The germline V gene has CDR1 SGHAT and CDR2 FQNNGV. The CDR3 extends over 14 amino acids. The germline V and J ends were trimmed by 2 bases and 9 bases, with 16 bases remaining between them. The CDR3 is CASSLKHYVDAQYF. The DNA for the CDR3 is TGTGCCAGCAGCTTAAAGCATTACGTAGATGCCCAGTACTTC.

This clone appeared once. The chain combines TRBV5-1 with TRBJ1-2, with TRBD1 matching 7 bases. This CDR3 spans 13 amino acids. With V trimmed by 3 bases and J by 3 bases, 2 bases remained unmatched. Per germline, CDR1 SGHRS and CDR2 YFSETQ. CDR3 region: CASSSGQDYGYTF. The CDR3 DNA is TGCGCCAGCAGCTCCGGACAGGACTATGGCTACACCTTC.

The gene calls are TRBV19 and TRBJ1-4; the D is unclear. V dropped 6 bases and J dropped 0 bases, with 14 bases sitting between them. Per the germline V gene, CDR1 is LNHDA and CDR2 is SQIVND (reference sequence). The CDR3 loop spans 16 amino acids. CDR3 sequence: CASRENSLATNEKLFF. Written as DNA, the CDR3 is TGTGCCAGTAGAGAAAACAGCCTTGCAACTAATGAAAAACTGTTTTTT. Based on the CDR3 plus reference TRBV19 and TRBJ1-4, the full variable domain is DGGITQSPKYLFRKEGQNVTLSCEQNLNHDAMYWYRQDPGQGLRLIYYSQIVNDFQKGDIAEGYSVSREKKESFPLTVTSAQKNPTAFYLCASRENSLATNEKLFFGSGTQLSVL.

CDR3 region: CASRGALNTEAFF. Here the CDR3 DNA reads TGTGCCAGCAGGGGGGCGCTGAACACTGAAGCTTTCTTT. The rearrangement uses TRBV6-5 and TRBJ1-1; tentatively, D is TRBD1 (6 bases). This CDR3 spans 13 amino acids. V shed 6 bases and J shed 0 bases, with 8 bases lying between them. The germline V gene encodes CDR1 MNHEY and CDR2 SVGAGI.

This clone came up a few times. The chain links TRBV27 to TRBJ2-6; a possible D gene is TRBD1 (6 bases). This CDR3 has 14 amino acids. Trimming left V 6 bases short and J 1 base short, with 7 bases between. Germline V CDR1 and CDR2: MNHEY, SMNVEV (reference sequence). CDR3 in amino acids: CASRGASGANVLTF. The CDR3 DNA is TGTGCCAGCAGGGGGGCATCTGGGGCCAACGTCCTGACTTTC.

The V gene is TRBV6-1, the J gene TRBJ2-7, with 7 bases that match TRBD2. Per the germline V gene, CDR1 is MNHNS and CDR2 is SASEGT. V trimming: 3 bases; J trimming: 6 bases; junction bases outside the gene matches: 5. This CDR3 is built from 13 residues. Here the CDR3 DNA reads TGTGCCAGCAGTGATGTTTGGGGGGGCGAGCAGTACTTC. Translated: CASSDVWGGEQYF.

The J gene is TRBJ2-3, the V gene TRBV7-2; TRBD2 might be the D (5 bases). This CDR3 spans 19 amino acids. V lost 2 bases and J 2 bases, leaving 23 bases between the germline ends. The V gene's germline CDR1 is SGHTA and CDR2 FQGNSA. The CDR3 spells CASSLTVGFTGRVTDTQYF. The CDR3 DNA is TGTGCCAGCAGCTTAACCGTTGGATTTACGGGAAGGGTCACAGATACGCAGTATTTT.

The J gene is TRBJ2-7, the V gene TRBV5-1, with 10 positions matching TRBD2. The CDR3 runs 15 residues. The V gene end was trimmed by 2 bases and the J gene end by 5 bases; junction bases not matched to a gene: 7. Germline V gene data show CDR1 as SGHRS and CDR2 as YFSETQ. The CDR3 here is CASSFSLAGVNEQYF. The CDR3 DNA is TGCGCCAGCAGCTTTTCCCTAGCGGGAGTTAACGAGCAGTACTTC. The complete variable domain, with remaining parts taken from reference TRBV5-1 and TRBJ2-7, reads KAGVTQTPRYLIKTRGQQVTLSCSPISGHRSVSWYQQTPGQGLQFLFEYFSETQRNKGNFPGRFSGRQFSNSRSEMNVSTLELGDSALYLCASSFSLAGVNEQYFGPGTRLTVT.

The rearrangement uses TRBV18 and TRBJ2-1, with TRBD2 matching over 9 bases. Unmatched junction bases numbered 9, after V lost 8 bases and J lost 7 bases. This CDR3 contains 14 residues. CDR1 is KGHSH and CDR2 is LQKENI in the germline V gene. In DNA, the CDR3 is TGTGCCAGCCTGCGGGTAGCGGGGGAGAATGAGCAGTTCTTC. This gives the protein CASLRVAGENEQFF. The full variable domain, with the rest looked up from reference TRBV18 and TRBJ2-1, is NAGVMQNPRHLVRRRGQEARLRCSPMKGHSHVYWYRQLPEEGLKFMVYLQKENIIDESGMPKERFSAEFPKEGPSILRIQQVVRGDSAAYFCASLRVAGENEQFFGPGTRLTVL.

The V gene is TRBV7-2, the J gene TRBJ1-3, with 8 bases identical to TRBD1. Germline V CDR1 and CDR2: SGHTA, FQGNSA. The V segment lost 5 bases and the J segment 0 bases; nucleotides outside the gene matches: 3. This CDR3 has 15 residues. The CDR3 coding sequence is TGTGCCAGCAGCCATGACAGGGGCTCTGGAAACACCATATATTTT. Translation gives CASSHDRGSGNTIYF. Variable domain in full (rest from reference TRBV7-2 and TRBJ1-3): GAGVSQSPSNKVTEKGKDVELRCDPISGHTALYWYRQSLGQGLEFLIYFQGNSAPDKSGLPSDRFSAERTGGSVSTLTIQRTQQEDSAVYLCASSHDRGSGNTIYFGEGSWLTVV.

The genes are TRBV7-7 and TRBJ2-7, with TRBD1 matching 7 bases. Germline V gene sequence: CDR1 SSHAT, CDR2 FNYEAQ (reference sequence). With V trimmed by 5 bases and J by 1 base, 17 bases remained unmatched. This CDR3 spans 18 amino acids. The CDR3 here is CASSRSGTESGLSYEQYF. In nucleotides, the CDR3 is TGTGCCAGCAGCCGGTCCGGGACAGAGTCCGGTTTATCCTACGAGCAGTACTTC.

CDR3 bases: TGTGCCACCAGACAGGGTTCCTATAATTCACCCCTCCACTTT. Its protein is CATRQGSYNSPLHF. The V gene is TRBV19, the J gene TRBJ1-6; TRBD1 aligns across 7 bases. The CDR3 covers 14 residues. Unmatched junction bases numbered 4, after V lost 10 bases and J lost 1 base. CDR1 LNHDA and CDR2 SQIVND come from the germline V gene (reference sequence).

J is TRBJ2-1 and V is TRBV7-2, with TRBD2 as a possible D gene (6 bases). Germline V CDR1 and CDR2: SGHTA, FQGNSA. The CDR3 has 15 residues. V dropped 0 bases and J dropped 3 bases, with 9 bases sitting between them. The CDR3 sequence: CASSLARGLYNEQFF. CDR3 bases: TGTGCCAGCAGCTTAGCGCGGGGACTCTACAATGAGCAGTTCTTC.